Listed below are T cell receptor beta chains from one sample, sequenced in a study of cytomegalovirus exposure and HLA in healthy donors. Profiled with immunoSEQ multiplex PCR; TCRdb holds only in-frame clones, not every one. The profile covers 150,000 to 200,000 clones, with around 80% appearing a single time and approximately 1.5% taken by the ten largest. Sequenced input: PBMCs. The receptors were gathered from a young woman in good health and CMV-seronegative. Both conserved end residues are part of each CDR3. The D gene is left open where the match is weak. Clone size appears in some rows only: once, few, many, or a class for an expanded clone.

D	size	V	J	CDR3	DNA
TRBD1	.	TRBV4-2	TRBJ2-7	CASSQVGDRISYEQYF	TGTGCCAGCAGCCAAGTAGGGGACAGGATTTCCTACGAGCAGTACTTC
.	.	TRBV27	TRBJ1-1	CASGRLYRSPNTEAFF	TGTGCCAGCGGTAGATTGTACAGGTCCCCGAACACTGAAGCTTTCTTT
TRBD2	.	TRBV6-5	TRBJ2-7	CASSPGLLKYEQYF	TGTGCCAGCAGCCCGGGACTACTAAAATACGAGCAGTACTTC
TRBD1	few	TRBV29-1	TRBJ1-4	CSVADREVEKLFF	TGCAGCGTTGCTGACAGGGAGGTTGAAAAACTGTTTTTT
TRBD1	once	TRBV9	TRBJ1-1	CASSVTGGHTEAFF	TGTGCCAGCAGCGTGACAGGGGGCCACACTGAAGCTTTCTTT
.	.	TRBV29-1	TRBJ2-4	CSVGRDTGNIQYF	TGCAGCGTTGGCCGGGACACTGGAAACATTCAGTACTTC
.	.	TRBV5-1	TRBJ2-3	CASSLRFLAGSATDTQYF	TGCGCCAGCAGCTTACGGTTTTTGGCAGGGTCAGCCACAGATACGCAGTATTTT
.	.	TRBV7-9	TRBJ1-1	CASREMGGKDEAFF	TGTGCCAGCAGGGAAATGGGGGGAAAAGATGAAGCTTTCTTT
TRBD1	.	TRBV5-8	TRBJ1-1	CASSYDGRGTEAFF	TGTGCCAGCAGCTACGACGGCAGGGGGACTGAAGCTTTCTTT
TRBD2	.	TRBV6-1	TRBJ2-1	CASSEGGTRPNNEQFF	TGTGCCAGCAGTGAAGGCGGGACTAGACCAAACAATGAGCAGTTCTTC
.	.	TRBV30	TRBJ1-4	CASVRGGLNEKLFF	TGTGCCTCCGTCCGCGGGGGACTTAATGAAAAACTGTTTTTT
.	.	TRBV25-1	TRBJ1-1	CASSEPLGGCAEAFF	TGTGCCAGCAGTGAGCCATTAGGAGGGTGCGCTGAAGCTTTCTTT
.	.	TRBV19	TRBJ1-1	CASSGGTIRWNTEAFF	TGTGCCAGTAGTGGTGGGACAATACGCTGGAACACTGAAGCTTTCTTT
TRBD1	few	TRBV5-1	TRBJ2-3	CASRGTVADTQYF	TGCGCCAGCAGGGGGACAGTGGCAGATACGCAGTATTTT
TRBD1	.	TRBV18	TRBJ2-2	CASSPGQANTGELFF	TGTGCCAGCTCACCTGGACAGGCGAACACCGGGGAGCTGTTTTTT
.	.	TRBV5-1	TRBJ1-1	CASSLGGEGTEAFF	TGCGCCAGCAGCTTGGGGGGGGAGGGGACTGAAGCTTTCTTT
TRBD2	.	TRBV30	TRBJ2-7	CAWNLAGAYEQYF	TGTGCCTGGAACCTAGCGGGGGCTTACGAGCAGTACTTC
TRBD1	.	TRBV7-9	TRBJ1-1	CSSSLRVDRGMNTEAFF	TGTTCCAGCAGCTTAAGGGTAGACAGGGGGATGAACACTGAAGCTTTCTTT
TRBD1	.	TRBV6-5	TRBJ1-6	CASRRDRGNSPLHF	TGTGCCAGCAGACGGGACAGGGGGAATTCACCCCTCCACTTT
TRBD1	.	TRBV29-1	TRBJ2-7	CSVVGQGAYEQYF	TGCAGCGTCGTGGGACAGGGGGCCTACGAGCAGTACTTC
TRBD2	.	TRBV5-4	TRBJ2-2	CASSTTSGVWSGELFF	TGTGCCAGCAGCACGACTAGCGGGGTGTGGAGCGGGGAGCTGTTTTTT
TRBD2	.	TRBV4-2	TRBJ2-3	CASSRALGTSGLSTDTQYF	TGTGCCAGCAGCCGAGCCTTGGGGACTAGCGGTCTTAGCACAGATACGCAGTATTTT
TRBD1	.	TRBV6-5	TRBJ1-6	CASSYLDRPGTPLHF	TGTGCCAGCAGTTACTTGGACAGGCCTGGGACACCCCTCCACTTT
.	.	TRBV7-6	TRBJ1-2	CASSPQTGNNYGYTF	TGTGCCAGCAGCCCGCAAACAGGGAACAACTATGGCTACACCTTC
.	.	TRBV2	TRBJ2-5	CASSDDMYQETQYF	TGTGCCAGCAGTGATGACATGTACCAAGAGACCCAGTACTTC
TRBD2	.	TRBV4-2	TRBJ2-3	CASSQEGLAGSDTQYF	TGTGCCAGCAGCCAAGAAGGACTAGCGGGGTCAGATACGCAGTATTTT
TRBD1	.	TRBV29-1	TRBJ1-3	CSGTSGQGFGNTIYF	TGCAGCGGTACATCGGGACAGGGATTTGGAAACACCATATATTTT
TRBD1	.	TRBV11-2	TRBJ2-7	CASSLVRTGGIFDEQYF	TGTGCCAGCAGCTTAGTTAGGACAGGGGGCATATTCGACGAGCAGTACTTC
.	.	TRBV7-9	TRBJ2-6	CASSARTGGEAGANGLTF	TGTGCCAGCAGCGCCCGGACCGGGGGAGAGGCTGGGGCCAACGGCCTGACTTTC
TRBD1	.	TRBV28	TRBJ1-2	CASRRSTNRGLDGYTF	TGTGCCAGCAGACGCAGCACAAACAGGGGTTTGGATGGCTACACCTTC
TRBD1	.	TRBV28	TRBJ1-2	CASTRTGYGYTF	TGTGCCAGCACTAGGACAGGGTATGGCTACACCTTC
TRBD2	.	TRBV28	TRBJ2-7	CASSLSGTSGDYEQYF	TGTGCCAGCAGTTTATCGGGGACTAGCGGAGATTATGAGCAGTACTTC
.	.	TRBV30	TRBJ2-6	CAWSVLSTGANGLTF	TGTGCCTGGAGTGTACTAAGTACTGGGGCCAACGGCCTGACTTTC
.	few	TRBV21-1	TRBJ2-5	CASSKAMTQYF	TGTGCCAGCAGCAAAGCTATGACCCAGTACTTC
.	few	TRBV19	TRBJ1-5	CASKEGVYSNQPQHF	TGTGCCAGTAAAGAGGGTGTTTATAGCAATCAGCCCCAGCATTTT
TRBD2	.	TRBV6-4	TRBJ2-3	CASSPSSGGAVDTQYF	TGTGCCAGCAGCCCTTCTAGCGGGGGGGCCGTAGATACGCAGTATTTT
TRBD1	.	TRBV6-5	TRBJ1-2	CASSYSADRGRPAYTF	TGTGCCAGCAGTTACTCGGCTGACAGGGGGCGGCCGGCCTACACCTTC
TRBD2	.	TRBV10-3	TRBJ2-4	CAIKTILLAVAKNSQYF	TGTGCCATCAAGACCATCCTACTAGCGGTAGCCAAAAACAGTCAGTACTTC
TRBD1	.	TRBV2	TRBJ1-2	CASSETGQSYGYTF	TGTGCCAGCAGTGAAACGGGACAGAGCTATGGCTACACCTTC
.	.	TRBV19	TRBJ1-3	CASSSPEGARSGNTIYF	TGTGCCAGTAGTTCTCCGGAAGGGGCTAGGTCTGGAAACACCATATATTTT
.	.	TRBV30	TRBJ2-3	CAWSFQETDTQYF	TGTGCCTGGAGTTTTCAGGAAACAGATACGCAGTATTTT
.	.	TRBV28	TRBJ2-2	CASSHRQGGTGELFF	TGTGCCAGCAGTCATCGACAGGGAGGAACCGGGGAGCTGTTTTTT
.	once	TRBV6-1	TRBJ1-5	CASSERLEGQPQHF	TGTGCCAGCAGTGAACGGTTGGAGGGTCAGCCCCAGCATTTT
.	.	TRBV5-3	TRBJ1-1	CASPERASRGLAEAFF	TGTGCCAGCCCCGAGAGGGCGTCCCGAGGGTTGGCTGAAGCTTTCTTT
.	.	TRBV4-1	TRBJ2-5	CASSISGEKTQYF	TGCGCCAGCAGCATCTCAGGGGAGAAGACCCAGTACTTC
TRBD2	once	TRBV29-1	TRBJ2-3	CSVDGYFGGGITDTQYF	TGCAGCGTCGATGGATATTTCGGCGGGGGAATCACAGATACGCAGTATTTT
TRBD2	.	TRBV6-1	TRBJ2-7	CASSGGLDYEQYF	TGTGCCAGCAGTGGGGGACTAGACTACGAGCAGTACTTC
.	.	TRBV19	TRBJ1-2	CASSMGGSYGYTF	TGTGCCAGTAGTATGGGAGGTTCCTATGGCTACACCTTC
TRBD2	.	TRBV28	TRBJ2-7	CASRENSGGAYEQYF	TGTGCCAGCAGGGAAAATAGCGGGGGGGCCTACGAGCAGTACTTC
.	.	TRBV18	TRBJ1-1	CASSPGEGSGNTEAFF	TGTGCCAGCTCACCAGGGGAGGGTAGTGGGAACACTGAAGCTTTCTTT
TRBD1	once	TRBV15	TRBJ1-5	CATSRSDRAANQPQHF	TGTGCCACCAGCAGATCGGACAGGGCCGCCAATCAGCCCCAGCATTTT
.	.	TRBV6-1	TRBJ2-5	CATGEGSREVQYF	TGTGCCACAGGAGAGGGCTCCAGGGAGGTCCAGTACTTC
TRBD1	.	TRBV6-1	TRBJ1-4	CASSENRGNEKLFF	TGTGCCAGCAGTGAAAACAGGGGCAATGAAAAACTGTTTTTT
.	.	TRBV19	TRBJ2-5	CASSITGGGATETQYF	TGTGCCAGTAGTATAACGGGAGGGGGCGCGACAGAGACCCAGTACTTC
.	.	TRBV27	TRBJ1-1	CATALLRVDTYEAFF	TGTGCCACCGCCCTTCTCAGGGTTGATACTTACGAAGCTTTCTTT
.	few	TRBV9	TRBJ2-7	CASSVVPSSYEQYF	TGTGCCAGCAGCGTAGTGCCGAGTTCCTACGAGCAGTACTTC
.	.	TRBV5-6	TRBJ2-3	CASSIHTSIDADTQYF	TGTGCCAGCAGCATTCACACTAGCATCGACGCAGATACGCAGTATTTT